This T cell receptor (beta chain) was documented in a study of blood T cell repertoires in COVID-19. As for the study in general: The analysed material was cDNA or gDNA that came from T cells, B-cell-depleted T cells, or PBMCs.

Trimming at V came to 6 bases and at J to 1 base, leaving 4 bases not matched to a gene. Germline V gene sequence: CDR1 MNHEY, CDR2 SVGAGI. This CDR3 is built from 15 residues. Profiling relied on immunoSEQ multiplex PCR, and the TCRdb table lists in-frame clones only, not all of them. This sample has 200,000 to 250,000 clones, with approximately 86% found just once. The clonotype originates from a woman aged 60-75 years with active or convalescent COVID-19. The chain uses TRBV6-5 and TRBJ1-1; TRBD1 agrees at 11 bases. Specimen: peripheral blood. This chain's CDR3 is CASRDRGQANTEAFF. Written as DNA, the CDR3 is TGTGCCAGCAGGGACAGGGGGCAGGCGAACACTGAAGCTTTCTTT.